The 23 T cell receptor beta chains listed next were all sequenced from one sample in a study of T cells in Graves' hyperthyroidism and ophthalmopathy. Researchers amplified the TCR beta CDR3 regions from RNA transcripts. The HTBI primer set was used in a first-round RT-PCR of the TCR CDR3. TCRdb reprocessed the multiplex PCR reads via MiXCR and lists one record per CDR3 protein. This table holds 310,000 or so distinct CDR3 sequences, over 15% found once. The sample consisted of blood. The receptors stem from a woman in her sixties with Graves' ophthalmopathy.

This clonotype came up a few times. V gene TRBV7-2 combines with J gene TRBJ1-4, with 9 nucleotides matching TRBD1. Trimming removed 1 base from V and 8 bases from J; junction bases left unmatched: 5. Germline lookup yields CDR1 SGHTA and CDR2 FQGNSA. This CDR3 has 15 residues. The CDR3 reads CASSLVGQGREKLFF. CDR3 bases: TGTGCCAGCAGCTTAGTGGGACAGGGACGGGAAAAACTGTTTTTT.

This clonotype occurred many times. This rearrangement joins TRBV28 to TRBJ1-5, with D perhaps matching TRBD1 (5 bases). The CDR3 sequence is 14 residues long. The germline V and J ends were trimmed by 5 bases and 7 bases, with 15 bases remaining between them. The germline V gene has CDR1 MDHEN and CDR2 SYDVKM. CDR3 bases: TGTGCCAGCAGTGCGGGGCGGGGGGGGCAGCCCCAGCATTTT. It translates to CASSAGRGGQPQHF.

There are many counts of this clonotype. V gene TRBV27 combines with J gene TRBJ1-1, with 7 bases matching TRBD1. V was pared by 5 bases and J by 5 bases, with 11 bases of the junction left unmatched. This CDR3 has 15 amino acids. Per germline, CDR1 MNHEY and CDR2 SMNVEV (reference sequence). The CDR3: CASSPRTGQRTEAFF. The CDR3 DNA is TGTGCCAGCAGTCCACGGACAGGTCAGCGAACTGAAGCTTTCTTT.

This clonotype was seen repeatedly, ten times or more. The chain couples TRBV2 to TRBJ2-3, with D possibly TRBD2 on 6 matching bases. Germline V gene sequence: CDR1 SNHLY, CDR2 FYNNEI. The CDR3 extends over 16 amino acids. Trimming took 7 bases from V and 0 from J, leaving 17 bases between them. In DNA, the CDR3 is TGTGCCAGCACTGACGGGCTAGCGCTCAGCACAGATACGCAGTATTTT. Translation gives CASTDGLALSTDTQYF.

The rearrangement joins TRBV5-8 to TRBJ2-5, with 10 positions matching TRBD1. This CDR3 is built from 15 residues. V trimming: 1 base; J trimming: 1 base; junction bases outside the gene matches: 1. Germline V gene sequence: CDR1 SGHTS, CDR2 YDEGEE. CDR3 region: CASSLRQGAQETQYF. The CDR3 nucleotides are TGTGCCAGCAGCTTGAGACAGGGGGCCCAAGAGACCCAGTACTTC.

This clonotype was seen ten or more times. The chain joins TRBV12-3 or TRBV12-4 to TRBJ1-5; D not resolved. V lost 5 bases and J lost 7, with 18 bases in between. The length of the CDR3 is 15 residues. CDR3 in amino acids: CASSPAGLSGQPQHF. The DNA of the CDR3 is TGTGCCAGCAGTCCGGCGGGCCTCTCTGGGCAGCCCCAGCATTTT.

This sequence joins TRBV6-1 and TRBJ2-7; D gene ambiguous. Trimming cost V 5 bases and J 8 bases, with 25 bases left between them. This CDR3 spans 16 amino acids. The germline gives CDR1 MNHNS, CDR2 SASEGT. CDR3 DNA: TGTGCCAGCAGTCCTTTCGACCCAGGATCTTCTTACAAGCAGTACTTC. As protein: CASSPFDPGSSYKQYF.

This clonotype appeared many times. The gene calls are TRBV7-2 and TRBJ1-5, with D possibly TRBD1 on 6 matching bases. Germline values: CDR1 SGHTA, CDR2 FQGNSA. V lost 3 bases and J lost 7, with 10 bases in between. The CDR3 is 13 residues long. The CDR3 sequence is CASSFGQSQPQHF. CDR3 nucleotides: TGTGCCAGCAGCTTCGGACAGTCACAGCCCCAGCATTTT.

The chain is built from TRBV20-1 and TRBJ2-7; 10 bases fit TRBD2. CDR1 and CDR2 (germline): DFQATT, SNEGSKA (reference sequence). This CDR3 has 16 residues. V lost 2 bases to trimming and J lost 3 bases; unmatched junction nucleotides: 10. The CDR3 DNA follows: TGCAGTGCTAGACCTCATAGCGGGGGGCCCGGCTACGAGCAGTACTTC. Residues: CSARPHSGGPGYEQYF.

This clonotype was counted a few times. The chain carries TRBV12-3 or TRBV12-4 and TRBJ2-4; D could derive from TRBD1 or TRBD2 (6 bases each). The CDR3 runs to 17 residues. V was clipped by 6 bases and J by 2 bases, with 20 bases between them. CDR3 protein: CASSQVWGDITKNIQYF. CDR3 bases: TGTGCCAGCAGCCAGGTGTGGGGGGACATCACCAAAAACATTCAGTACTTC.

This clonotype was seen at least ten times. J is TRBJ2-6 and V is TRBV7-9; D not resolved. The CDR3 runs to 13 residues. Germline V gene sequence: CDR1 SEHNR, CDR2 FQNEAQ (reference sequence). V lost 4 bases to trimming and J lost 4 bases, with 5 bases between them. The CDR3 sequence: CASSSPGANVLTF. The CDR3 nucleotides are TGTGCCAGCAGCTCGCCCGGGGCCAACGTCCTGACTTTC.

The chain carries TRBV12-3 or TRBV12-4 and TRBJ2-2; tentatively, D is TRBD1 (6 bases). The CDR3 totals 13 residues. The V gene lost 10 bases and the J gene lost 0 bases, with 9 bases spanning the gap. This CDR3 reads CANGTPNTGELFF. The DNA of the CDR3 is TGTGCCAACGGGACACCGAACACCGGGGAGCTGTTTTTT.

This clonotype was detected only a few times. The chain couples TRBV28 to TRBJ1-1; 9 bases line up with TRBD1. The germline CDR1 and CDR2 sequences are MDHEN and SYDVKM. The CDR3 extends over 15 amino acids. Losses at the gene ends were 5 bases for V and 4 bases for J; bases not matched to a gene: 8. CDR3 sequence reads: CASSPDRGWITEAFF. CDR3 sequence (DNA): TGTGCCAGCAGTCCGGACAGGGGATGGATCACTGAAGCTTTCTTT.

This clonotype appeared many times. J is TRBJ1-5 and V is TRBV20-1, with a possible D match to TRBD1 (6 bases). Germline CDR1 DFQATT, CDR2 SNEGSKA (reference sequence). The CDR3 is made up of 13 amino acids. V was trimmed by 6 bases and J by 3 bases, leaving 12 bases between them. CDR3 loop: CSAQGHNNQPQHF. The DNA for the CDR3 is TGCAGTGCCCAGGGACATAACAATCAGCCCCAGCATTTT.

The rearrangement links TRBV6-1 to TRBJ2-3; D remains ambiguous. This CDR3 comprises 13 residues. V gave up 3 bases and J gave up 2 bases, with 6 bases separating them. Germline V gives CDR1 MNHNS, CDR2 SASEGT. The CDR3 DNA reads TGTGCCAGCAGTGACGAAACCACAGATACGCAGTATTTT. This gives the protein CASSDETTDTQYF.

CDR3 protein: CASSLAMGGARTEAFF. For the CDR3, the DNA is TGTGCCAGCAGCTTGGCCATGGGAGGGGCGCGGACTGAAGCTTTCTTT. This rearrangement joins TRBV5-6 to TRBJ1-1; possible D gene TRBD1, 5 bases. Trimming stripped 0 bases from V and 5 bases from J, with 17 bases between. This CDR3 has 16 residues. The V gene's germline CDR1 is SGHDT and CDR2 YYEEEE.

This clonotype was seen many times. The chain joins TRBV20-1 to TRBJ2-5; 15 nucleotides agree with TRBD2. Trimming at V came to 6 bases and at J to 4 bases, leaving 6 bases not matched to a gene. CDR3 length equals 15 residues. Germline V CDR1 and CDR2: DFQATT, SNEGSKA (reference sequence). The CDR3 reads CSAHRTSGGGETQYF. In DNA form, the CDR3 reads TGCAGTGCCCATCGGACTAGCGGGGGGGGAGAGACCCAGTACTTC.

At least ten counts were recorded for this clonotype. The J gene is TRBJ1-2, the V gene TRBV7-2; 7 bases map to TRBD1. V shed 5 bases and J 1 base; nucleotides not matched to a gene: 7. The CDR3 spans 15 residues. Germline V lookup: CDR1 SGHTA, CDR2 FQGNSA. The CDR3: CASSNTGQDNYGYTF. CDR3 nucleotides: TGTGCCAGCAGCAACACTGGACAGGATAACTATGGCTACACCTTC.

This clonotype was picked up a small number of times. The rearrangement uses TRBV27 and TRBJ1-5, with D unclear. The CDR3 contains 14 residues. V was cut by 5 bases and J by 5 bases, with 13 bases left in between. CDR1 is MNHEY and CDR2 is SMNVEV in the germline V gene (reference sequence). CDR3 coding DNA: TGTGCCAGCAGTGCCGGGGAGCTCTATCAGCCCCAGCATTTT. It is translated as CASSAGELYQPQHF.

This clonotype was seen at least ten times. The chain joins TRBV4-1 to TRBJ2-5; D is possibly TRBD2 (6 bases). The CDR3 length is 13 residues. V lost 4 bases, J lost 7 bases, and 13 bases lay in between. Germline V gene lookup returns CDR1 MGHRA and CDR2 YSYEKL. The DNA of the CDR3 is TGCGCCAGCAGCCCGGGACTGATGGGGACCCAGTACTTC. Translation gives CASSPGLMGTQYF.

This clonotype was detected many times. The CDR3 sequence is CASSLGLNTGELFF. The DNA of the CDR3 is TGTGCCAGCAGCTTAGGACTGAACACCGGGGAGCTGTTTTTT. The V call is TRBV13, the J call TRBJ2-2, with no clear D. The V end lost 0 bases, the J end lost 1 base, and 3 bases lay between the germline ends. Germline values: CDR1 PRHDT, CDR2 FYEKMQ (reference sequence). CDR3 length: 14 residues.

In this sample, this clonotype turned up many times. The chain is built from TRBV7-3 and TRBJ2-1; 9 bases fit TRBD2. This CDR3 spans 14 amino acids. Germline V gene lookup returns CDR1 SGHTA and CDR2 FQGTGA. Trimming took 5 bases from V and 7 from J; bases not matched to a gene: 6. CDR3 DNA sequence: TGTGCCAGCAGCCGTGGACTAGCGTCGAATGAGCAGTTCTTC. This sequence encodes CASSRGLASNEQFF.

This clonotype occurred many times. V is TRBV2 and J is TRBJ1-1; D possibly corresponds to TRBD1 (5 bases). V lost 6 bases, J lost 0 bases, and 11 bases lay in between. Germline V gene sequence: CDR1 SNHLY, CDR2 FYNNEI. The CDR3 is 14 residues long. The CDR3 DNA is TGTGCCAGCAGAGGGGACTCCTTGAACACTGAAGCTTTCTTT. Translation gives CASRGDSLNTEAFF. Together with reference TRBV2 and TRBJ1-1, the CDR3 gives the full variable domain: EPEVTQTPSHQVTQMGQEVILRCVPISNHLYFYWYRQILGQKVEFLVSFYNNEISEKSEIFDDQFSVERPDGSNFTLKIRSTKLEDSAMYFCASRGDSLNTEAFFGQGTRLTVV.